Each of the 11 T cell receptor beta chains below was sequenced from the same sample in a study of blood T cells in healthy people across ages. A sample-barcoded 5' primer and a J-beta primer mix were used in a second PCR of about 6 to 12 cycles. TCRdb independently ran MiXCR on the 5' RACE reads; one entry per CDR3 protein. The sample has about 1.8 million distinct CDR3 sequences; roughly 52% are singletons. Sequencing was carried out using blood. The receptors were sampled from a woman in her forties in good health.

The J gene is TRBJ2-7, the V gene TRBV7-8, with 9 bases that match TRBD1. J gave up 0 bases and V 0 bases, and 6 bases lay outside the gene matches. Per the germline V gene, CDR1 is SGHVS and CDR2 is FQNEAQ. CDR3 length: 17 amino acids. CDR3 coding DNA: TGTGCCAGCAGCTTAGCGGGACAGGGAGTTGGCTCCTACGAGCAGTACTTC. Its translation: CASSLAGQGVGSYEQYF.

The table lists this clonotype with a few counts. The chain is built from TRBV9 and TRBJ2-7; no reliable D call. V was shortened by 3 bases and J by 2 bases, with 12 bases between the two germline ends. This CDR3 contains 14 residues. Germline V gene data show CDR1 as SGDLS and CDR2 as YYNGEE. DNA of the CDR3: TGTGCCAGCAGCGCCGAGCCCCCCCCCTACGAGCAGTACTTC. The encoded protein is CASSAEPPPYEQYF.

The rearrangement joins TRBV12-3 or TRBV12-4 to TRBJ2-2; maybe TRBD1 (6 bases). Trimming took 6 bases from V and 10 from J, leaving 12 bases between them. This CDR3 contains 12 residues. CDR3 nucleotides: TGTGCCAGCAGCAGGACAGTCCTGGAGCTGTTTTTT. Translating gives CASSRTVLELFF.

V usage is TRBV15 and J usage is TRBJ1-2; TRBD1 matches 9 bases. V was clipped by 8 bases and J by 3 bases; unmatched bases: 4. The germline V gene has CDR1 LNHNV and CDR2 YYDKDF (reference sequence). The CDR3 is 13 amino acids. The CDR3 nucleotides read TGTGCCACCCCGGGACAGGGTGACTATGGCTACACCTTC. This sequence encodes CATPGQGDYGYTF.

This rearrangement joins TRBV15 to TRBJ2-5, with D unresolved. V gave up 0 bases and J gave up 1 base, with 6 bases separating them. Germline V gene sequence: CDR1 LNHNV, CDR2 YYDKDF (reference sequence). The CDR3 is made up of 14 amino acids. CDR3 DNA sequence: TGTGCCACCAGCAGAGATGTCACCCAAGAGACCCAGTACTTC. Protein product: CATSRDVTQETQYF.

The DNA for the CDR3 is TGCAGTGCCCTAAAGAACGTAAACACTGAAGCTTTCTTT. It yields the protein CSALKNVNTEAFF. The chain uses TRBV20-1 and TRBJ1-1; unclear D gene. Per germline, CDR1 DFQATT and CDR2 SNEGSKA (reference sequence). With 6 bases removed from V and 2 bases from J, the gap between germline ends came to 13 bases. The CDR3 contains 13 residues.

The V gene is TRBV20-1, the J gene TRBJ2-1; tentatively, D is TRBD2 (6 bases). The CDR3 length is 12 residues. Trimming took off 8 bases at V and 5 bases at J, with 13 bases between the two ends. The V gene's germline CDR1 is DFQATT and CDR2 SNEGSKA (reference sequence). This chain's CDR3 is CSPSTRNNEQFF. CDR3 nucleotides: TGCAGTCCATCGACTAGGAACAATGAGCAGTTCTTC.

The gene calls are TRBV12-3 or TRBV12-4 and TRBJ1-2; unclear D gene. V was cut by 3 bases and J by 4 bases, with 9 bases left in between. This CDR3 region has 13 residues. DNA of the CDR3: TGTGCCAGCAGTTTGGGTATCTTCTATGGCTACACCTTC. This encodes CASSLGIFYGYTF.

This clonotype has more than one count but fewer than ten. CDR3 protein: CASSKNRGSYEQYF. In DNA, the CDR3 is TGCGCCAGCAGCAAAAACAGGGGCTCCTACGAGCAGTACTTC. The J gene is TRBJ2-7, the V gene TRBV4-3; TRBD1 matches at 7 bases. Germline assignment: CDR1 LGHNA and CDR2 YSLEER. The CDR3 contains 14 residues. The J segment lost 0 bases and the V segment lost 5 bases, leaving 4 bases of the junction unmatched.

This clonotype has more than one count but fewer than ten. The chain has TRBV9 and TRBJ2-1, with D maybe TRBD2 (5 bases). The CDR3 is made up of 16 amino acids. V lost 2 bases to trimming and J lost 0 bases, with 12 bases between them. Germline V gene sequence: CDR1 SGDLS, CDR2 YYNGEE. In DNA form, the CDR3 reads TGTGCCAGCAGCGTTGGCGGGCAGAGCTCCTACAATGAGCAGTTCTTC. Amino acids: CASSVGGQSSYNEQFF.

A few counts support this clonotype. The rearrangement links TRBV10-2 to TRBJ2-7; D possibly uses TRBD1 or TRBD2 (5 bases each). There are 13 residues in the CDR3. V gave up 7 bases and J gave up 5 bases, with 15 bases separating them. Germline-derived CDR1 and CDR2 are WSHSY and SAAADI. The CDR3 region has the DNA TGCGCCAGCAAGGTCCAGGGAGCAAACGAGCAGTACTTC. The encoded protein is CASKVQGANEQYF.